Reported below is one T cell receptor beta chain. Its specificity is not known. The CDR3 spans 12 residues. Germline V CDR1 and CDR2: SGHNT, YYREEE (reference sequence). Trimming cost V 3 bases and J 7 bases, with 8 bases left between them. In the PCR, 60 Vbeta and 13 Jbeta primers were used. Profiling relied on immunoSEQ multiplex PCR, and the TCRdb table lists in-frame clones only, not all of them. The sample yields 150,000 to 200,000 clones, about two thirds seen once. These data belong to a study of cytomegalovirus exposure and HLA in healthy donors. General study points: Earlier analysis yielded a pattern in which most TCR beta V segments were productive about 87% or about 30% of the time.

V usage is TRBV5-4 and J usage is TRBJ1-5, with a weak D call TRBD1 (5 bases). Input material: PBMCs. The clonotype was recovered from a man between 25 and 39 years old in good health and CMV-seropositive. The CDR3 reads CASSSRGQPQHF. In DNA form, the CDR3 reads TGTGCCAGCAGCTCGCGGGGGCAGCCCCAGCATTTT.